This T cell receptor beta chain was retrieved from a study of neurological immune-mediated disorders. By 5'RACE with 10-nucleotide random UMIs, the cDNA was made. TCRdb fed the 5' RACE reads into MiXCR, producing one record per CDR3 protein. The sample includes about 29,000 distinct CDR3 sequences, roughly an eighth of them seen just once. Serving as healthy controls were blood bank volunteers based in Maryland, USA. CDR3 length: 16 residues. Trimming removed 1 base from V and 4 bases from J, with 16 bases in between. Germline V gene sequence: CDR1 SGHVS, CDR2 FNYEAQ. There are many counts of this clonotype.

The chain has TRBV7-6 and TRBJ2-5; D might be TRBD1 (5 bases). The TCR originated in a woman aged 60-70 years in good health. Sequenced: PBMCs. CDR3 bases: TGTGCCAGCAGCTTAGGGGGTGCCTCGACAGCAGAGACCCAGTACTTC. Protein: CASSLGGASTAETQYF.